These 22 T cell receptor beta chains originate from one sample sequenced in a study of spatial heterogeneity in lung cancer. TCRdb re-called the 5' RACE reads through MiXCR, storing one row per CDR3 protein. The repertoire holds under 75,000 distinct CDR3 sequences, with 7.5% to 10% as singletons. Noted time point: blood at routine non-recurrence follow-up after resection. The sample in question was PBMCs, obtained at follow-up. The receptors originated from a female donor with early-stage non-small cell lung cancer.

The chain recombines TRBV19 with TRBJ2-7, with unresolved D. With 0 bases removed from V and 9 bases from J, the gap between germline ends came to 15 bases. In germline, CDR1 is LNHDA, CDR2 SQIVND (reference sequence). The CDR3 totals 14 residues. CDR3 residues: CASSIDSFSKRQYF. The CDR3 nucleotides read TGTGCCAGTAGTATAGATTCCTTCTCCAAGCGGCAGTACTTC.

This clonotype was detected ten times or more. The chain is built from TRBV27 and TRBJ2-7; the match to TRBD2 covers 12 bases. The CDR3 covers 16 residues. Germline assignment: CDR1 MNHEY and CDR2 SMNVEV (reference sequence). Germline trimming cut 4 bases from V and 3 bases from J; bases unmatched to any gene: 7. CDR3 sequence (DNA): TGTGCCAGCAGTTCCTCCGGGACTAGCGGGTTCTACGAGCAGTACTTC. Its protein is CASSSSGTSGFYEQYF.

This clonotype has more than one count but fewer than ten. V gene TRBV24-1 combines with J gene TRBJ2-5; maybe TRBD2 (5 bases). The CDR3 consists of 13 residues. V lost 5 bases to trimming and J lost 0 bases, with 6 bases between them. Germline V CDR1 and CDR2: KGHDR, SFDVKD. CDR3 sequence (DNA): TGTGCCACCAGTGCGGACTACCAAGAGACCCAGTACTTC. Protein sequence: CATSADYQETQYF.

This chain uses TRBV19 with TRBJ1-5; tentatively, D is TRBD1 (5 bases). Trimming pared 2 bases from V and 1 base from J, leaving 21 bases between. This CDR3 spans 19 amino acids. Germline CDR1 reads LNHDA; CDR2 reads SQIVND (reference sequence). The CDR3: CASSIFPGRAEGSNQPQHF. The CDR3 nucleotides read TGTGCCAGTAGTATATTCCCCGGCCGAGCGGAGGGGAGCAATCAGCCCCAGCATTTT.

Many counts were recorded for this clonotype. This chain uses TRBV6-5 with TRBJ2-3, with 7 bases aligning to TRBD2. V trimming: 0 bases; J trimming: 5 bases; junction bases outside the gene matches: 8. The CDR3 sequence is 16 residues long. Germline CDR1 reads MNHEY; CDR2 reads SVGAGI. The CDR3 coding sequence is TGTGCCAGCAGTTACTCGAGCGGGACTGGGGGAGATACGCAGTATTTT. Protein sequence: CASSYSSGTGGDTQYF.

This clonotype was detected ten times or more. This chain connects TRBV6-2 or TRBV6-3 to TRBJ1-1, with a weak D call TRBD1 (5 bases). From germline, CDR1 is MNHEY and CDR2 SVGEGT. V lost 4 bases and J 8 bases, leaving 14 bases between the germline ends. The CDR3 is 13 residues long. CDR3 bases: TGTGCCAGCAGTTCCCACCCTCAGGGAGAAGCTTTCTTT. Its protein is CASSSHPQGEAFF.

This clonotype was counted many times. The gene calls are TRBV19 and TRBJ2-1; the match to TRBD2 covers 9 bases. The ends lost 5 bases at V and 0 bases at J; junction bases unmatched: 2. CDR3 length: 15 amino acids. CDR1 and CDR2 from the germline V gene are LNHDA and SQIVND (reference sequence). The chain's CDR3 is CASSVSGSSYNEQFF. The CDR3 nucleotides are TGTGCCAGTAGTGTTAGCGGGAGCTCCTACAATGAGCAGTTCTTC.

Ten or more counts support this clonotype. The chain has TRBV5-1 and TRBJ2-5; no definite D call. Germline CDR1 reads SGHRS; CDR2 reads YFSETQ. V lost 4 bases and J lost 1, with 11 bases in between. The CDR3 covers 14 residues. CDR3 sequence: CASSLYGPQETQYF. Written as DNA, the CDR3 is TGCGCCAGCAGCCTATACGGGCCCCAAGAGACCCAGTACTTC.

The chain combines TRBV9 with TRBJ2-7; D may be TRBD1 (5 bases). Trimming shortened V by 4 bases and J by 0 bases, and 14 bases separated the two germline ends. This CDR3 is 15 amino acids long. Germline loops: CDR1 SGDLS, CDR2 YYNGEE. DNA of the CDR3: TGTGCCAGCAGCCCACAGCAGGGAAGCTCCTACGAGCAGTACTTC. Encoded protein: CASSPQQGSSYEQYF.

The genes are TRBV7-9 and TRBJ2-1; D ambiguous. Germline lookup yields CDR1 SEHNR and CDR2 FQNEAQ (reference sequence). The V and J ends lost 3 bases and 8 bases respectively, with 14 bases between them. The length of the CDR3 is 14 residues. The CDR3 DNA reads TGTGCCAGCAGCTTTAGAATAGTCCGGGATGAGCAGTTCTTC. Translation gives CASSFRIVRDEQFF.

Many counts were recorded for this clonotype. The chain carries TRBV12-3 or TRBV12-4 and TRBJ1-2; D remains unclear. The ends were cut back, 5 bases at V and 9 bases at J, with 13 bases in the middle. CDR3 length: 12 residues. In DNA form, the CDR3 reads TGTGCCAGCAGTGCCACCCGCAGGCGCTACACCTTC. This codes for CASSATRRRYTF.

In its sample, this clonotype was seen many times. The chain recombines TRBV3-1 with TRBJ2-3; 7 bases align to TRBD1. CDR1 LGHDT and CDR2 YNNKEL come from the germline V gene (reference sequence). The CDR3 is 15 amino acids. The J segment lost 3 bases and the V segment lost 1 base, leaving 4 bases of the junction unmatched. This CDR3 reads CASSQATGATDTQYF. The CDR3 DNA follows: TGTGCCAGCAGCCAAGCCACAGGGGCGACAGATACGCAGTATTTT.

This clonotype was observed at least ten times. In DNA, the CDR3 is TGTGCCAGCAGCCCCCTCGGGCAGGGGGCTCACAATGAGCAGTTCTTC. It translates to CASSPLGQGAHNEQFF. The V and J genes are TRBV3-1 and TRBJ2-1; TRBD1 matches 8 bases. V gave up 4 bases and J gave up 5 bases; unmatched junction bases: 10. This CDR3 region has 16 residues. CDR1 and CDR2 from the germline V gene are LGHDT and YNNKEL (reference sequence).

This clonotype has only a few counts. This chain connects TRBV5-1 to TRBJ1-4; D remains unclear. The ends were cut back, 0 bases at V and 0 bases at J, with 9 bases in the middle. This CDR3 region has 16 residues. Germline V gives CDR1 SGHRS, CDR2 YFSETQ. In nucleotides, the CDR3 is TGCGCCAGCAGCTTGGCCTTCCCTGCAACTAATGAAAAACTGTTTTTT. It translates to CASSLAFPATNEKLFF.

This clonotype has only a few counts. V usage is TRBV7-3 and J usage is TRBJ2-2; TRBD2 aligns across 7 bases. The junction had 8 bases not matched to a gene; V was cut back by 3 bases and J by 4 bases. CDR3 length: 16 residues. Germline values: CDR1 SGHTA, CDR2 FQGTGA. The CDR3 DNA sequence: TGTGCCAGCAGCTTGGGCGGGAGTTCTGGCACCGGGGAGCTGTTTTTT. Translated, it gives CASSLGGSSGTGELFF.

The chain is built from TRBV7-6 and TRBJ2-5; maybe TRBD1 (5 bases). The CDR3 extends over 16 amino acids. Trimming took 5 bases from V and 7 from J, leaving 23 bases between them. Looked up from germline, CDR1 is SGHVS and CDR2 is FNYEAQ. This CDR3 is CASSHKHNIPGSTQYF. CDR3 in DNA: TGTGCCAGCAGCCATAAGCACAATATTCCAGGGTCGACCCAGTACTTC.

Many counts were recorded for this clonotype. This chain links TRBV2 with TRBJ2-7, with D maybe TRBD1 (5 bases). Germline V CDR1 and CDR2: SNHLY, FYNNEI. Trimming took 1 base from V and 1 from J, leaving 11 bases between them. This CDR3 is 15 amino acids long. The CDR3, as DNA: TGTGCCAGCAGTGAAGGAGCCAGGGCGTCCTACGAGCAGTACTTC. As protein: CASSEGARASYEQYF.

This clonotype has ten or more counts. This chain connects TRBV7-6 to TRBJ1-1; D is uncertain. This CDR3 has 15 residues. Trimming cost V 5 bases and J 0 bases, with 13 bases left between them. Looked up from germline, CDR1 is SGHVS and CDR2 is FNYEAQ. The CDR3 loop is CASSETRRMNTEAFF. Written as DNA, the CDR3 is TGTGCCAGCAGCGAAACGAGACGAATGAACACTGAAGCTTTCTTT.

This clonotype was counted at least ten times. Mismatch with germline at one junction end may stem from a read error. V is TRBV19 and J is TRBJ2-1; D is undetermined. Germline V CDR1 and CDR2: LNHDA, SQIVND (reference sequence). The CDR3 totals 9 residues. The CDR3 bases are TGTGCCAGCGGCCCCTCGCCCGCCTTC. This sequence encodes CASGPSPAF.

This clonotype showed up many times. The chain has TRBV5-1 and TRBJ1-1, with D possibly being TRBD1 (5 bases). There are 15 residues in the CDR3. With 2 bases removed from V and 0 bases from J, the gap between germline ends came to 11 bases. Germline loops: CDR1 SGHRS, CDR2 YFSETQ. The CDR3 region is CASSFSAGMNTEAFF. CDR3 nucleotide sequence: TGCGCCAGCAGCTTCTCTGCAGGGATGAACACTGAAGCTTTCTTT.

In this sample, this clonotype turned up many times. This sequence joins TRBV24-1 and TRBJ2-3, with 9 positions matching TRBD2. The junction had 6 bases not matched to a gene; V was cut back by 2 bases and J by 1 base. Germline-derived CDR1 and CDR2 are KGHDR and SFDVKD. This CDR3 is built from 17 residues. DNA of the CDR3: TGTGCCACCAGTGATTCGGGACTAGCAGGCGGCACAGATACGCAGTATTTT. This gives the protein CATSDSGLAGGTDTQYF.

This clonotype was seen at least ten times. The chain couples TRBV29-1 to TRBJ2-7; the D is unclear. Trimming took 4 bases from V and 2 from J, leaving 12 bases between them. This CDR3 contains 13 residues. Germline CDR1 is SQVTM and CDR2 is ANQGSEA. CDR3 sequence: CSVVSRETYEQYF. Written as DNA, the CDR3 is TGCAGCGTTGTTTCTCGCGAAACCTACGAGCAGTACTTC.